This TCR beta chain was profiled in a study of T-cell reconstitution after alpha-beta-depleted transplantation in children. Preparation of the TCRbeta library was carried out with unique molecular identifiers. MiXCR, run by TCRdb on the PCR reads, gives a single entry per CDR3 protein. Among a few hundred thousand distinct CDR3 sequences listed, approximately 12% were seen once. V was shortened by 2 bases and J by 0 bases, with 11 bases between the two germline ends. This CDR3 has 16 amino acids. Germline V gives CDR1 KGHSH, CDR2 LQKENI. V gene TRBV18 combines with J gene TRBJ1-3, with D perhaps matching TRBD1 (6 bases). This receptor was taken from a human donor who donated a stem cell graft to a child with combined immunodeficiency. This sample comprised PBMCs from the stem cell graft donor, obtained from the stem cell graft. CDR3 bases: TGTGCCAGCTCACCAGGGGACACAAACTCTGGAAACACCATATATTTT. It translates to CASSPGDTNSGNTIYF.